This TCR beta chain stems from a study of T cells in Graves' hyperthyroidism and ophthalmopathy. The CDR3 has 12 amino acids. The ends lost 2 bases at V and 10 bases at J; junction bases unmatched: 2. Germline V gene data show CDR1 as SEHNR and CDR2 as FQNEAQ (reference sequence). Cells are PBMCs isolated from roughly 9.2 ml of fresh blood. Researchers amplified the TCR beta CDR3 regions from RNA transcripts. RT-PCR in the first round (using the HTBI primer set) targeted the TCR CDR3. TCRdb reanalysed the multiplex PCR reads using MiXCR and keeps one entry per CDR3 protein. The sample shows about 690,000 distinct CDR3 sequences, about 18% of them seen only once. General observations from the study: Model predictions of ophthalmopathy came a median around 6.5 months before onset. The blood repertoire included most of the expanded thyroid clonotypes above 0.001.

This clonotype was counted ten times or more. Its cognate antigen is unknown. The source material was blood. The sequence was collected from a man aged 45-65 years with Graves' hyperthyroidism. The genes are TRBV7-9 and TRBJ2-1; 7 bases align to TRBD2. CDR3 nucleotides: TGTGCCAGCAGCTTATCCGGGAGGGAGCAGTTCTTC. It is translated as CASSLSGREQFF.